This TCR beta chain was sequenced in a study of shared clonotypes between healthy human individuals. Looking at the study overall: The study used three CD4 naive, three CD4 memory, two CD8 naive and one CD8 memory plate per donor. Overall study results and limits: Generation probabilities of non-shared clonotypes were lower (relative to those shared by all four donors). Exclusively blood specimens were collected; tissue repertoires likely differ. A few donors shared about 4.5% of their naive CD4 clonotypes.

Generated by immunoSEQ multiplex PCR, the TCRdb table keeps only in-frame clones and is missing some. This repertoire shows over a million clones, around three quarters found once; its top ten account for 0.55% to 0.7%. This CDR3 has 18 amino acids. Deletions cut 0 bases from V and 0 bases from J, with 19 bases between. The germline V gene has CDR1 SGHRS and CDR2 YFSETQ. This clone came up once. Its antigen is unidentified. This sequence joins TRBV5-1 and TRBJ2-7; D is tentatively TRBD1 or TRBD2 (5 bases each). The sequenced sample was memory CD4+ T cells from PBMCs. The sample's subset: CD45RA-negative fraction. The sequence came from a man younger than 35 in good health. Some clones in this sample may be carry-over from other donors' samples. CDR3 loop: CASSLVPFQGPTSYEQYF. In DNA, the CDR3 is TGCGCCAGCAGCTTGGTACCCTTCCAGGGACCAACCTCCTACGAGCAGTACTTC.